Listed below are T cell receptor beta chains from one sample, sequenced in a study of metastatic and nonmetastatic thyroid tumors. Via MiXCR, TCRdb re-called the PCR reads. The repertoire includes roughly 30,000 clones, 15% to 20% of them detected once, and 10% to 13% sits in the top ten. The specimen sequenced was blood. All receptors derive from a female donor with papillary thyroid cancer or a benign thyroid nodule (not recorded which). Some clones in this sample may be carry-over from other donors' samples. Both conserved end residues are part of each CDR3. For some rows the clone size is stated as once, few or many, or as a class when expanded; others skip it.

V | size | CDR3
TRBV19 | many | CASSTPTGAGNTIYF
TRBV10-3 | many | CAIGDGQGAGYTF
TRBV11-2 | many | CASSLFRDKNSPLHF
TRBV19 | few | CVSSIGREDESFF
TRBV28 | many | CASRDRAGEAFF
TRBV6-2/TRBV6-3 | few | CASTLTSGASDEQFF
TRBV27 | many | CASSLGRGTDTQYF
TRBV9 | many | CASSAEDSSYEQYF
TRBV30 | few | CAGSLRANSPLHF
TRBV4-2 | many | CASSQEEAGIIAEAFF
TRBV6-1 | NA | CASSGPSGASTDTQYF
TRBV10-1 | many | CASSESGTDEAFF
TRBV4-2 | NA | CASSPRTSGAYEQYF
TRBV11-3 | many | CASSLDHYNEQFF
TRBV29-1 | many | CSVGGHWPYEQYF
TRBV5-1 | NA | CASSLQTSSYNEQFF
TRBV30 | many | CACRSGGDLRTQYF
TRBV7-6 | many | CASRREGISPLHF
TRBV11-2 | many | CATRRGIATNEKLFF
TRBV11-1 | many | CASSLVAGGRDEQFF
TRBV19 | many | CASSMGTRLETQYF
TRBV6-2/TRBV6-3 | few | CASSYGDSVRDDTEAFF
TRBV2 | many | CASSTQGSYEQYF
TRBV7-9 | many | CASSPISGGTEAFF
TRBV6-1 | medium-sized | CASSPQRAVLHF
TRBV2 | NA | CASITDSGGVNEQFF
TRBV28 | few | CSSIPIGYEQYF
TRBV5-1 | NA | CASSVGLAGGPYNEQFF
TRBV7-6 | many | CASSLVASDFTDTQYF
TRBV15 | many | CATSRDLQALGSYNEQFF
TRBV11-2 | NA | CASSLLWSSYEQYF
TRBV30 | many | CAWREGDRIYGYTF
TRBV3-1 | NA | CASSQPGTARNQPQHF
TRBV6-4 | many | CASSLGLAGDEQFF
TRBV2 | many | CASSRGGEYNEQFF
TRBV5-1 | NA | CASSSETGRVFGYGYTF
TRBV3-1 | NA | CASWREEQFF
TRBV11-1 | many | CASSSHRGQNHYEQYF
TRBV28 | many | CASSLDTDYRPQHF
TRBV7-6 | many | CASSLGVATNEKLFF
TRBV7-8 | NA | CASSPVRAVDTEAFF